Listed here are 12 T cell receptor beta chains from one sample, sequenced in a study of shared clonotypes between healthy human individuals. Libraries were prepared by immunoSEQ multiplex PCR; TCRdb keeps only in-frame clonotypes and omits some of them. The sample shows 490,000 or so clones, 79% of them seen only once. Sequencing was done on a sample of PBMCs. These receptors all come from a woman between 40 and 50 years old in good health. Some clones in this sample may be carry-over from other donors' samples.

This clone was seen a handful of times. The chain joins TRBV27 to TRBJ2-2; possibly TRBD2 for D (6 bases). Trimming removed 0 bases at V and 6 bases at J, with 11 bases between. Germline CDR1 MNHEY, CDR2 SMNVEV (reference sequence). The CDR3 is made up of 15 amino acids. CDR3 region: CASSLSGGGPGELFF. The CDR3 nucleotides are TGTGCCAGCAGTTTATCTGGGGGAGGCCCCGGGGAGCTGTTTTTT.

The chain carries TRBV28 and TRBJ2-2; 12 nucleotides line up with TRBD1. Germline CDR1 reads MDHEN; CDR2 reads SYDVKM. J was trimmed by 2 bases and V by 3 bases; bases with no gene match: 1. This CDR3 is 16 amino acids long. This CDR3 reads CASSFGTGGNTGELFF. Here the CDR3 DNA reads TGTGCCAGCAGTTTTGGGACAGGGGGCAACACCGGGGAGCTGTTTTTT. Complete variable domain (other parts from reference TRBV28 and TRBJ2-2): DVKVTQSSRYLVKRTGEKVFLECVQDMDHENMFWYRQDPGLGLRLIYFSYDVKMKEKGDIPEGYSVSREKKERFSLILESASTNQTSMYLCASSFGTGGNTGELFFGEGSRLTVL.

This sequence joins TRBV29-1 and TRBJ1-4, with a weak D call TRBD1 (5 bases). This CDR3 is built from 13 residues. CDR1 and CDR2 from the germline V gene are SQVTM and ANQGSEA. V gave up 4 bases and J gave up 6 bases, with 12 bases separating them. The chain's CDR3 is CSVGGGLHEKLFF. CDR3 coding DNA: TGCAGCGTTGGGGGGGGTCTACATGAAAAACTGTTTTTT.

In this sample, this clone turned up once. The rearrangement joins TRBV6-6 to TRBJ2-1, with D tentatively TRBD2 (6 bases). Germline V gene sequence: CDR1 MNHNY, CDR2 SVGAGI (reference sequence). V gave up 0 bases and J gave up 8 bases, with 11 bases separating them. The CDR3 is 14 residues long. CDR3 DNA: TGTGCCAGCAGTTACTCTTCGGGAGCGGATGAGCAGTTCTTC. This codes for CASSYSSGADEQFF.

CDR3 protein: CAWANSGSTEAFF. The DNA for the CDR3 is TGTGCCTGGGCGAATAGTGGGTCCACTGAAGCTTTCTTT. J is TRBJ1-1 and V is TRBV30; no reliable D call. This CDR3 is built from 13 residues. The germline gives CDR1 GTSNPN, CDR2 SVGIG (reference sequence). The V gene lost 5 bases and the J gene lost 4 bases, with 14 bases spanning the gap.

The CDR3 DNA is TGTGCCAGCAGAACCCATATTCAAGGGCGGGAAAACTATGGCTACACCTTC. The encoded protein is CASRTHIQGRENYGYTF. This chain joins TRBV28 and TRBJ1-2; D gene ambiguous. Trimming took off 6 bases at V and 2 bases at J, with 22 bases between the two ends. CDR1 and CDR2 (germline): MDHEN, SYDVKM. The CDR3 spans 17 residues.

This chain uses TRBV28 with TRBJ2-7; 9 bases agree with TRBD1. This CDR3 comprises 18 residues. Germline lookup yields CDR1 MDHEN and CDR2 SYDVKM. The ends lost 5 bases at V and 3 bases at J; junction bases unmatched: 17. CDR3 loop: CASSTPGQGTYLYYEQYF. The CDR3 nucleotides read TGTGCCAGCAGTACGCCGGGACAGGGCACCTACCTCTACTACGAGCAGTACTTC.

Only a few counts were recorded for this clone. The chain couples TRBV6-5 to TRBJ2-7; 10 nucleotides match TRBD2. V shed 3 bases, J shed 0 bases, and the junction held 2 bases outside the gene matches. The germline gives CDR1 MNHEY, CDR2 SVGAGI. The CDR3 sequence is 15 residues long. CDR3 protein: CASSYLAGASYEQYF. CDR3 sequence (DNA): TGTGCCAGCAGTTATCTAGCGGGAGCCTCCTACGAGCAGTACTTC.

The CDR3 sequence: CASSNTGGIAKNIQYF. The CDR3 DNA is TGTGCCAGCAGTAACACAGGGGGCATAGCCAAAAACATTCAGTACTTC. The V and J genes are TRBV28 and TRBJ2-4, with 9 positions matching TRBD1. Unmatched junction bases numbered 5, after V lost 5 bases and J lost 0 bases. Germline assignment: CDR1 MDHEN and CDR2 SYDVKM. The CDR3 covers 16 residues.

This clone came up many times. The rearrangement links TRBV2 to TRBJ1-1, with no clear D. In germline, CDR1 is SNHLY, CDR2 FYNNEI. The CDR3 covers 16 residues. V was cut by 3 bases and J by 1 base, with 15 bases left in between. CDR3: CASSEVSRAGNTEAFF. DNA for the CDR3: TGTGCCAGCAGTGAGGTGTCGAGGGCGGGGAACACTGAAGCTTTCTTT.

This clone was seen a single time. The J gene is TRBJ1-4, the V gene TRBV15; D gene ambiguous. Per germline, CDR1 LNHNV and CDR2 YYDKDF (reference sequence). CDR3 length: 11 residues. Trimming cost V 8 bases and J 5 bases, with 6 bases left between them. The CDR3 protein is CATAKNEKLFF. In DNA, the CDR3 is TGTGCCACCGCAAAGAATGAAAAACTGTTTTTT. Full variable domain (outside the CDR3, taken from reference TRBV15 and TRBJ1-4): DAMVIQNPRYQVTQFGKPVTLSCSQTLNHNVMYWYQQKSSQAPKLLFHYYDKDFNNEADTPDNFQSRRPNTSFCFLDIRSPGLGDTAMYLCATAKNEKLFFGSGTQLSVL.

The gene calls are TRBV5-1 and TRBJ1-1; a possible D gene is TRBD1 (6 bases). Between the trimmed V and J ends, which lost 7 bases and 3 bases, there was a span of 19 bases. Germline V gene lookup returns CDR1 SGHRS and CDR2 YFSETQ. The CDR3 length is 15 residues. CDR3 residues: CASGTSGAGDTEAFF. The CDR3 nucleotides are TGCGCCAGCGGCACCTCAGGGGCTGGTGACACTGAAGCTTTCTTT.